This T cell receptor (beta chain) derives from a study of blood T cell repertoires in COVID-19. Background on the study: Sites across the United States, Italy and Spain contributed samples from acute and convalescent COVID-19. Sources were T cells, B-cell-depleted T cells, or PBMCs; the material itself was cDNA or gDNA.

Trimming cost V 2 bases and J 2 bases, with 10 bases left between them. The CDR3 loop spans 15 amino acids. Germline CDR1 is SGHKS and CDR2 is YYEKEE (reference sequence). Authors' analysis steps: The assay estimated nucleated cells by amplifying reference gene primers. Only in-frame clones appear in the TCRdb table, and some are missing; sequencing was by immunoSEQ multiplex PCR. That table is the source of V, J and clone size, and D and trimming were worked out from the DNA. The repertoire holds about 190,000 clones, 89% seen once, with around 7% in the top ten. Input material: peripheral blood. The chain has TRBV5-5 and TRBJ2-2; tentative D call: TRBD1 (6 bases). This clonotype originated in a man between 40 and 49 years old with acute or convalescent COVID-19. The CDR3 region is CASSLGTTNTGELFF. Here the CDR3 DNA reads TGTGCCAGCAGCTTAGGGACAACAAACACCGGGGAGCTGTTTTTT. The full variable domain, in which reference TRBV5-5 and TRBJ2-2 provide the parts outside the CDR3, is DAGVTQSPTHLIKTRGQQVTLRCSPISGHKSVSWYQQVLGQGPQFIFQYYEKEERGRGNFPDRFSARQFPNYSSELNVNALLLGDSALYLCASSLGTTNTGELFFGEGSRLTVL.